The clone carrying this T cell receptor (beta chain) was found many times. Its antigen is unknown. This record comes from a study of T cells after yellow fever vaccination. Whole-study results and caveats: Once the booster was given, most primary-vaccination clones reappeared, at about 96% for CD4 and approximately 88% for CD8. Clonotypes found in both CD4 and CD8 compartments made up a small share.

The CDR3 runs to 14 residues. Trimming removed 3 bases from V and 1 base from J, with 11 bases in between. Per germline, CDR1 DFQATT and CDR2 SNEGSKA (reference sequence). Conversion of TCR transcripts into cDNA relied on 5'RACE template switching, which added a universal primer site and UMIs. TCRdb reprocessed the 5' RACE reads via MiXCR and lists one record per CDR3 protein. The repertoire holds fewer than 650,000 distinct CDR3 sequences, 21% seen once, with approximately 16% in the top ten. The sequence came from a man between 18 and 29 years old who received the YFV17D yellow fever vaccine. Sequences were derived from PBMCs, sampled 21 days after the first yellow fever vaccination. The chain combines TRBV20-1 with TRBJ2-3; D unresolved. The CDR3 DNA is TGCAGTGCTAGCTGGGGTCGGGGCACAGATACGCAGTATTTT. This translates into CSASWGRGTDTQYF.